The clone carrying this T cell receptor beta chain was picked up a small number of times. Its antigen is as yet unknown. V was cut by 2 bases and J by 3 bases, with 13 bases left in between. This CDR3 comprises 14 residues. Germline loops: CDR1 SQVTM, CDR2 ANQGSEA. This sample was taken from a study of T-cell memory formation after mild COVID-19. In TCRdb, the 5' RACE reads were re-called with MiXCR into one record per CDR3 protein. This sample carries approximately 390,000 distinct CDR3 sequences, roughly 15% of them seen once, and the ten largest clones take roughly a fifth. Study-wide findings and caveats: Later expanders leaned CD4+, whereas clones that contracted between day 15 and 85 were balanced CD4/CD8.

The chain uses TRBV29-1 and TRBJ1-2, with D uncertain. The TCR originated in a man between 18 and 35 years old who had mild COVID-19 (a few samples of this study predate the infection). Cell type and time point are not known. Source material: PBMCs or a T cell subset sorted from them (not recorded which). For the CDR3, the DNA is TGCAGCGTTGAATTGCTCCTCTCGGACTATGGCTACACCTTC. Translated: CSVELLLSDYGYTF.